The 5 T cell receptor beta chains reported below all come from one sample, sequenced in a study of vaccination and CD4 T cells after COVID-19. Cultured CD4+ T cells had their DNA profiled by the Oncomine TCR Beta short-read assay. TCRdb re-analysed the PCR reads in MiXCR, keeping a single row per CDR3 protein. The table has about 5,600 distinct CDR3 sequences, about 45% seen once; the top ten hold around 35%. Their cognate antigens are unknown. The treatment denotes: approximately nine-day PBMC culture with coronavirus spike peptide pools or control peptides (ViraFEST assay). Gathered ahead of the COVID-19 pandemic (2011-2018) were the CD4+ T cells of the unexposed donor. Source material: CD4+ T cells from blood, cultured in vitro. These receptors all stem from a human donor in good health.

This rearrangement joins TRBV19 to TRBJ1-5; 11 nucleotides line up with TRBD1. Germline assignment: CDR1 LNHDA and CDR2 SQIVND (reference sequence). The CDR3 spans 14 residues. J was trimmed by 5 bases and V by 9 bases; bases with no gene match: 6. CDR3 amino acids: CASAGTGGHQPQHF. For the CDR3, the DNA is TGTGCCAGCGCCGGGACAGGGGGTCATCAGCCCCAGCATTTT.

V gene TRBV6-1 combines with J gene TRBJ2-1; D unresolved. The CDR3 contains 15 residues. Germline V CDR1 and CDR2: MNHNS, SASEGT. The V and J ends lost 2 bases and 3 bases respectively, with 11 bases between them. The CDR3 region is CASSELVGGYNEQFF. The CDR3 region has the DNA TGTGCCAGCAGTGAACTAGTGGGTGGCTACAATGAGCAGTTCTTC.

This rearrangement joins TRBV6-4 to TRBJ1-1, with a weak D call TRBD1 (6 bases). The V end was cut by 6 bases, the J end by 1 base, with 12 bases between. CDR1 is MRHNA and CDR2 is SNTAGT in the germline V gene. This CDR3 contains 14 residues. Here the CDR3 DNA reads TGTGCCAGCAGACTCGACAGGAAGAACACTGAAGCTTTCTTT. This sequence encodes CASRLDRKNTEAFF.

The genes are TRBV4-2 and TRBJ1-5; the D gene is possibly TRBD1 (5 bases). The CDR3 loop spans 17 amino acids. Trimming pared 4 bases from V and 4 bases from J, leaving 20 bases between. In germline, CDR1 is LGHNA, CDR2 YNFKEQ. CDR3 coding DNA: TGTGCCAGCAGCCGTAGCCGGGGGATGAGCGCAAATCAGCCCCAGCATTTT. It is translated as CASSRSRGMSANQPQHF.

The rearrangement links TRBV19 to TRBJ1-1; a weak D match, TRBD1 (5 bases). The CDR3 is made up of 11 amino acids. The germline CDR1 and CDR2 sequences are LNHDA and SQIVND (reference sequence). The V gene lost 6 bases and the J gene lost 10 bases, with 12 bases spanning the gap. The CDR3 nucleotides are TGTGCCAGTAGAAAACAGGCCCGAGCTTTCTTT. Amino acid sequence: CASRKQARAFF. The full variable domain, completed using reference TRBV19 and TRBJ1-1, is DGGITQSPKYLFRKEGQNVTLSCEQNLNHDAMYWYRQDPGQGLRLIYYSQIVNDFQKGDIAEGYSVSREKKESFPLTVTSAQKNPTAFYLCASRKQARAFFGQGTRLTVV.